The rows below give T cell receptor beta chains drawn from one sample of a study of regulatory T cells in long-lasting Graves disease. TCRdb re-called the multiplex PCR reads through MiXCR, storing one row per CDR3 protein. The table includes fewer than 650,000 distinct CDR3 sequences, 15% to 20% detected once. These data were likewise used in another study, on T cells in Graves' hyperthyroidism and ophthalmopathy.

The sequences come from peripheral blood mononuclear cells (PBMCs), collected at new diagnosis, from a patient treated with antithyroid drugs. Receptors were obtained from a man younger than 35 with Graves disease. Each CDR3 is given with its conserved first and last residue. A D gene is named only where the DNA matches it firmly. Only part of the rows carry a size: once, few, many, or a class if the clone is expanded.

cdr3_aa cdr3_nt j_call v_call d_call clone_size
CASRGQLEGSLAQHF TGTGCCAGCAGAGGACAGTTGGAGGGATCATTGGCCCAGCATTTT TRBJ1-5 TRBV12-3/TRBV12-4 - many
CASSPRDPYNEQFF TGTGCCAGCAGCCCTCGGGACCCCTACAATGAGCAGTTCTTC TRBJ2-1 TRBV9 - many
CASSYRTSGHTFYEQYF TGTGCCAGCAGTTACCGGACTAGCGGGCATACCTTCTACGAGCAGTACTTC TRBJ2-7 TRBV6-2/TRBV6-3 TRBD2 many
CASSHLGTGEDTQYF TGTGCCAGCAGCCACCTCGGGACAGGGGAGGATACGCAGTATTTT TRBJ2-3 TRBV6-2/TRBV6-3 TRBD1 many
CASTLLAGAYEQYF TGTGCCAGCACCTTACTAGCGGGAGCCTACGAGCAGTACTTC TRBJ2-7 TRBV28 TRBD2 few
CASSPLAGHEQFF TGTGCCAGCAGCCCGCTAGCGGGCCATGAGCAGTTCTTC TRBJ2-1 TRBV7-9 TRBD2 many
CASSSRRLGTDTQYF TGTGCCAGCAGCTCGCGACGACTGGGCACAGATACGCAGTATTTT TRBJ2-3 TRBV5-6 - -
CSATGGETNTEAFF TGCAGCGCCACAGGGGGCGAAACAAACACTGAAGCTTTCTTT TRBJ1-1 TRBV29-1 TRBD1 -
CASSERPVAYNEQFF TGTGCCAGCAGTGAAAGGCCAGTAGCCTACAATGAGCAGTTCTTC TRBJ2-1 TRBV6-1 - many
CASSSNDNSPLHF TGTGCCAGCAGTTCCAACGATAATTCACCCCTCCACTTT TRBJ1-6 TRBV6-9 - -
CARTLRNTGELFF TGTGCCAGAACCCTTAGGAACACCGGGGAGCTGTTTTTT TRBJ2-2 TRBV2 - many
CASSVTGTSLETQYF TGCGCCAGCAGCGTTACCGGGACCTCCCTGGAGACCCAGTACTTC TRBJ2-5 TRBV5-1 - -
CAWSVYFGETQYF TGTGCCTGGAGCGTGTACTTTGGGGAGACCCAGTACTTC TRBJ2-5 TRBV30 - many
CASSRGSPNYNSPLHF TGTGCCAGCAGCCGGGGCAGCCCCAATTATAATTCACCCCTCCACTTT TRBJ1-6 TRBV7-9 - -
CASSSRTSGNEQFF TGTGCCAGCAGCTCGAGGACTAGCGGCAACGAGCAGTTCTTC TRBJ2-1 TRBV12-3/TRBV12-4 TRBD2 many
CASTGGNTGELFF TGTGCCAGCACAGGAGGAAACACCGGGGAGCTGTTTTTT TRBJ2-2 TRBV2 - many
CASSSGGASTETQYF TGTGCCAGCAGCTCAGGGGGAGCATCCACGGAGACCCAGTACTTC TRBJ2-5 TRBV11-2 TRBD1 many
CATSDLRQGGETQYF TGTGCCACCAGTGACCTAAGACAGGGGGGGGAGACCCAGTACTTC TRBJ2-5 TRBV24-1 TRBD1 -
CASSTGARETQYF TGTGCCAGCAGCACCGGGGCCCGGGAGACCCAGTACTTC TRBJ2-5 TRBV5-6 - -
CAINPTGANTGELFF TGTGCCATCAATCCGACGGGGGCGAACACCGGGGAGCTGTTTTTT TRBJ2-2 TRBV10-3 - -
CASSRLLGTDTQYF TGTGCCAGTAGTCGACTGTTGGGCACAGATACGCAGTATTTT TRBJ2-3 TRBV19 - -
CASRGTGTSGKNNEQFF TGTGCCAGCAGGGGGACCGGGACTAGCGGGAAAAACAATGAGCAGTTCTTC TRBJ2-1 TRBV28 TRBD2 many
CASKLTLTPTDTQYF TGTGCCAGCAAGCTGACCCTAACCCCCACAGATACGCAGTATTTT TRBJ2-3 TRBV27 - -
CATRSVLGTEAFF TGTGCCACCAGGTCAGTTCTGGGCACTGAAGCTTTCTTT TRBJ1-1 TRBV15 - -
CASSLVQGTHEQYF TGCGCCAGCAGCTTGGTACAGGGGACTCACGAGCAGTACTTC TRBJ2-7 TRBV5-1 - few
CASSFDVNYGYTF TGTGCCAGCAGTTTCGACGTGAACTATGGCTACACCTTC TRBJ1-2 TRBV12-3/TRBV12-4 - many
CASSFADSSYEQYF TGTGCCAGCAGTTTCGCGGATAGCTCCTACGAGCAGTACTTC TRBJ2-7 TRBV27 - few
CASSFYPDTQYF TGTGCCAGCAGCTTCTACCCAGATACGCAGTATTTT TRBJ2-3 TRBV7-2 - many
CASSLMGWASGANVLTF TGTGCCAGCAGCTTAATGGGGTGGGCCTCTGGGGCCAACGTCCTGACTTTC TRBJ2-6 TRBV13 - few
CATSRVDRGAETQYF TGTGCCACCAGCAGGGTAGACAGAGGAGCAGAGACCCAGTACTTC TRBJ2-5 TRBV15 - few
CASSSGISYNEQFF TGTGCCAGCAGCAGCGGGATTTCCTACAATGAGCAGTTCTTC TRBJ2-1 TRBV27 TRBD2 many
CASSSPAISGRAIYNEQFF TGTGCCAGCAGTTCCCCGGCTATTAGCGGGAGGGCTATCTACAATGAGCAGTTCTTC TRBJ2-1 TRBV28 TRBD2 many
CAWRLAGGYIQYF TGTGCCTGGAGACTAGCGGGAGGGTACATTCAGTACTTC TRBJ2-4 TRBV30 TRBD2 few
CASSAGERSQYF TGTGCCAGCAGTGCAGGGGAACGGTCCCAGTACTTC TRBJ2-5 TRBV12-3/TRBV12-4 - -
CASSEKPSGASYEQYF TGTGCCAGCAGTGAAAAGCCTAGCGGGGCTTCCTACGAGCAGTACTTC TRBJ2-7 TRBV6-1 TRBD2 -
CASSLSIWRDEQFF TGTGCCAGCAGCCTGAGCATATGGAGGGATGAGCAGTTCTTC TRBJ2-1 TRBV7-9 - many
CASSSTVLRGPGGQPYEQYF TGTGCCAGTAGTTCGACGGTCCTGAGGGGTCCGGGAGGGCAACCTTACGAGCAGTACTTC TRBJ2-7 TRBV19 TRBD2 -
CASLRGVEQFF TGTGCCAGCCTAAGGGGGGTAGAGCAGTTCTTC TRBJ2-1 TRBV6-2/TRBV6-3 - -
CASSEGRDGKLFF TGTGCCAGCAGTGAGGGGAGGGACGGGAAACTGTTTTTT TRBJ1-4 TRBV28 - many
CASSRGQGRGYGYTF TGTGCCAGCAGTCGGGGGCAGGGACGAGGCTATGGCTACACCTTC TRBJ1-2 TRBV6-4 - -
CASSTDRAFQPQHF TGTGCCAGTAGTACCGACAGGGCGTTCCAGCCCCAGCATTTT TRBJ1-5 TRBV19 TRBD1 -
CASSLTSSSPLHF TGTGCCAGCAGTTTGACCAGTAGTTCACCCCTCCACTTT TRBJ1-6 TRBV28 - few
CANSLGSGSTDTQYF TGTGCCAACAGTTTGGGGAGCGGGAGCACAGATACGCAGTATTTT TRBJ2-3 TRBV27 - -
CASRTLRDRDSWGEQFF TGTGCCAGCAGAACACTCCGGGACAGGGACTCCTGGGGTGAGCAGTTCTTC TRBJ2-1 TRBV27 TRBD1 many
CASSLVLAGANEQFF TGTGCCAGCAGCTTAGTCTTAGCGGGGGCCAATGAGCAGTTCTTC TRBJ2-1 TRBV11-2 TRBD2 many
CASSLNPRQGGNQPQHF TGTGCCAGCAGCTTAAATCCCCGGCAGGGGGGCAATCAGCCCCAGCATTTT TRBJ1-5 TRBV5-5 TRBD1 -
CASSPDGSLRVNTEAFF TGTGCCAGCAGCCCGGACGGGAGCCTTAGGGTGAACACTGAAGCTTTCTTT TRBJ1-1 TRBV6-1 - -
CAWSGGEQFF TGTGCCTGGAGTGGGGGTGAGCAGTTCTTC TRBJ2-1 TRBV30 - many
CASRPPGGATTGELFF TGCGCCAGCAGACCTCCAGGGGGCGCGACCACCGGGGAGCTGTTTTTT TRBJ2-2 TRBV5-1 TRBD1 -
CASSQDFQATSSYEQYF TGTGCCAGCAGCCAAGATTTCCAAGCCACTTCTTCCTACGAGCAGTACTTC TRBJ2-7 TRBV3-1 - many
CASSLPSGSYEQYF TGCGCCAGCAGCTTGCCTAGCGGATCCTACGAGCAGTACTTC TRBJ2-7 TRBV5-1 TRBD2 many
CASRGGVTDRVSNIQYF TGCGCCAGCAGGGGTGGGGTGACGGACAGAGTCTCAAACATTCAGTACTTC TRBJ2-4 TRBV5-1 - -
CASSRGSQPFF TGTGCCAGCAGTCGGGGGTCCCAGCCCTTCTTC TRBJ2-1 TRBV3-1 - many